This TCR beta chain was identified in a study of OX40 agonist ivuxolimab in advanced cancers. Whole-study findings and limits: Low normalized T-cell clonal expansion was also seen in some nonresponders. The study found that CD8+ T cells averaged more expanded clones than CD4+.

The CDR3 spans 15 residues. The V and J ends lost 4 bases and 4 bases, in that order; junction bases with no gene match: 9. From germline, CDR1 is SGHRS and CDR2 YFSETQ. Some clones are missing from TCRdb's copy, which holds only in-frame ones; the method was immunoSEQ multiplex PCR. The table includes 50,000 to 75,000 clones, 86% detected once. A word on this clone: What it binds is not known.

The sample here was CD4+ or CD8+ T cells sorted from blood, taken in a trial of the OX40 agonist ivuxolimab. The rearrangement links TRBV5-1 to TRBJ1-1; 8 nucleotides align to TRBD1. The TCR sequence derives from an adult with an advanced solid tumor such as melanoma, head and neck, liver or kidney cancer. The CDR3 sequence is CASSVSGGSGTEAFF. CDR3 bases: TGCGCCAGCAGCGTATCAGGGGGCTCGGGCACTGAAGCTTTCTTT.